Following are 30 T cell receptor beta chains from one sample sequenced in a study of cytomegalovirus exposure and HLA in healthy donors. The PCR employed 60 Vbeta primers together with 13 Jbeta primers. Profiled with immunoSEQ multiplex PCR; TCRdb holds only in-frame clones, not every one. The sample holds approximately 100,000 clones, roughly 76% seen once. Sequencing was carried out using PBMCs. These receptors were collected from a human donor in good health.

Turning to this clone: The same CDR3 arises from other DNA sequences in this sample as well. The V gene is TRBV7-2, the J gene TRBJ2-2; maybe TRBD2 (5 bases). CDR1 and CDR2 (germline): SGHTA, FQGNSA. V shed 0 bases and J shed 5 bases, with 10 bases lying between them. The CDR3 runs 15 residues. This chain's CDR3 is CASSLATRGTGELFF. The CDR3 DNA sequence: TGTGCCAGCAGCTTAGCAACTCGAGGGACCGGGGAGCTGTTTTTT.

V usage is TRBV11-2 and J usage is TRBJ2-3; the D is unclear. With 2 bases removed from V and 2 bases from J, the gap between germline ends came to 11 bases. There are 15 residues in the CDR3. From germline, CDR1 is SGHAT and CDR2 FQNNGV. The DNA of the CDR3 is TGTGCCAGCAGCTTACGAGTAGTCCCCACAGATACGCAGTATTTT. Its translation: CASSLRVVPTDTQYF.

This sequence joins TRBV7-2 and TRBJ2-7; 7 nucleotides align to TRBD1. J was trimmed by 4 bases and V by 0 bases; bases with no gene match: 6. The germline CDR1 and CDR2 sequences are SGHTA and FQGNSA. The CDR3 sequence is 15 residues long. DNA for the CDR3: TGTGCCAGCAGCTTAGCGCTGGGACAGCCTTACGAGCAGTACTTC. It specifies CASSLALGQPYEQYF.

The chain recombines TRBV5-4 with TRBJ1-2; weak D call: TRBD1 (6 bases). Germline CDR1 reads SGHNT; CDR2 reads YYREEE (reference sequence). Trimming stripped 4 bases from V and 2 bases from J, with 18 bases between. The CDR3 is 16 residues long. CDR3 residues: CASSPQFGQLNYGYTF. CDR3 DNA sequence: TGTGCCAGCAGCCCGCAGTTCGGACAGCTAAACTATGGCTACACCTTC.

A few counts support this clone. The chain joins TRBV25-1 to TRBJ1-2; perhaps TRBD1 as D (5 bases). The CDR3 spans 13 residues. Per germline, CDR1 MGHDK and CDR2 SYGVNS. The V and J ends lost 5 bases and 3 bases respectively, with 10 bases between them. The CDR3 nucleotides read TGTGCCAGCAGTAGGGGTGGAGACTATGGCTACACCTTC. As protein: CASSRGGDYGYTF.

The chain joins TRBV5-6 to TRBJ2-2; 8 bases agree with TRBD1. The V and J ends lost 4 bases and 4 bases, in that order; junction bases with no gene match: 9. The CDR3 is made up of 16 amino acids. Germline V CDR1 and CDR2: SGHDT, YYEEEE. The CDR3: CASSPVGQEGTGELFF. The CDR3, as DNA: TGTGCCAGCAGCCCGGTGGGACAGGAAGGCACCGGGGAGCTGTTTTTT.

The V call is TRBV18, the J call TRBJ1-1, with D perhaps matching TRBD1 (5 bases). V lost 4 bases and J 0 bases, leaving 6 bases between the germline ends. Germline loops: CDR1 KGHSH, CDR2 LQKENI. There are 13 residues in the CDR3. CDR3 DNA sequence: TGTGCCAGCTCACAGGGGCTGAACACTGAAGCTTTCTTT. It translates to CASSQGLNTEAFF.

V gene TRBV5-5 combines with J gene TRBJ2-7; weak D call: TRBD2 (6 bases). Germline CDR1 is SGHKS and CDR2 is YYEKEE (reference sequence). Trimming removed 5 bases at V and 4 bases at J, with 16 bases between. The CDR3 extends over 14 amino acids. The CDR3 sequence is CASRLPGGNYEQYF. The CDR3 DNA follows: TGTGCCAGCAGACTCCCCGGGGGTAATTACGAGCAGTACTTC.

This clone was counted a single time. This rearrangement joins TRBV6-5 to TRBJ1-5; a possible D gene is TRBD1 (6 bases). The CDR3 runs to 14 residues. V lost 2 bases and J lost 3, with 8 bases in between. Germline-derived CDR1 and CDR2 are MNHEY and SVGAGI. The CDR3 is CASSYRGNNQPQHF. The DNA of the CDR3 is TGTGCCAGCAGTTACAGGGGGAACAATCAGCCCCAGCATTTT.

This clone was counted between two and nine times. CDR3 region: CASSERMTGGYEQYF. CDR3 DNA: TGTGCCAGCAGTGAACGGATGACAGGGGGCTACGAGCAGTACTTC. The chain uses TRBV6-1 and TRBJ2-7, with 9 bases fitting TRBD1. Unmatched junction bases numbered 5, after V lost 2 bases and J lost 3 bases. In germline, CDR1 is MNHNS, CDR2 SASEGT. This CDR3 region has 15 residues.

This clone is judged medium-sized. The chain is built from TRBV6-1 and TRBJ1-6; weak D call: TRBD1 (5 bases). V was trimmed by 2 bases and J by 9 bases, leaving 17 bases between them. Germline values: CDR1 MNHNS, CDR2 SASEGT. The CDR3 loop spans 16 amino acids. CDR3 DNA sequence: TGTGCCAGCAGTGAACGGTCTTCAGGGAAAAGTTCACCCCTCCACTTT. Residues: CASSERSSGKSSPLHF.

The chain links TRBV27 to TRBJ2-1; the match to TRBD2 covers 7 bases. Germline CDR1 and CDR2: MNHEY and SMNVEV (reference sequence). The CDR3 is made up of 12 amino acids. V lost 10 bases to trimming and J lost 6 bases; unmatched junction nucleotides: 6. For the CDR3, the DNA is TGTGCCACAGGTGGGGGGGGCAATGAGCAGTTCTTC. It translates to CATGGGGNEQFF.

The rearrangement uses TRBV2 and TRBJ2-7, with D possibly matching TRBD1 (6 bases). V lost 6 bases, J lost 0 bases, and 9 bases lay in between. The CDR3 consists of 13 residues. Germline V lookup: CDR1 SNHLY, CDR2 FYNNEI. The CDR3 sequence is CASRTGFSYEQYF. The CDR3 DNA sequence: TGTGCCAGCAGAACAGGGTTCTCCTACGAGCAGTACTTC.

The CDR3 coding sequence is TGTGCCATCAGTGAGTCTTGGGCTAGCGGGAGTTACCTCTACGAGCAGTACTTC. Protein sequence: CAISESWASGSYLYEQYF. The gene calls are TRBV10-3 and TRBJ2-7, with TRBD2 matching 10 bases. Unmatched junction bases numbered 11, after V lost 0 bases and J lost 3 bases. This CDR3 spans 18 amino acids. Germline V lookup: CDR1 ENHRY, CDR2 SYGVKD.

The sample holds a few counts of this clone. CDR3 protein: CASSSGQAIRGYTF. In DNA, the CDR3 is TGTGCCAGCAGTTCCGGACAGGCTATAAGGGGCTACACCTTC. This chain links TRBV7-2 with TRBJ1-2, with 7 nucleotides matching TRBD1. After removal of 6 bases from V and 8 bases from J, the junction contained 12 bases not matched to a gene. Germline CDR1 reads SGHTA; CDR2 reads FQGNSA. The CDR3 totals 14 residues.

The V gene is TRBV5-6, the J gene TRBJ1-1, with a possible D match to TRBD1 (5 bases). From germline, CDR1 is SGHDT and CDR2 YYEEEE. With 0 bases removed from V and 7 bases from J, the gap between germline ends came to 19 bases. CDR3 length equals 16 residues. The CDR3 region has the DNA TGTGCCAGCAGCTTGGATGTAAACTTAAGGACACGTGAAGCTTTCTTT. Protein sequence: CASSLDVNLRTREAFF.

The chain couples TRBV6-1 to TRBJ2-1; possible D gene TRBD1, 6 bases. This CDR3 spans 13 amino acids. Germline CDR1 reads MNHNS; CDR2 reads SASEGT. DNA of the CDR3: TGTGCAGGGGGTATTGGGGCCTACAATGAGCAGTTCTTC. Translated, it gives CAGGIGAYNEQFF.

At least ten counts were recorded for this clone. CDR3 bases: TGCGCCAGCAGCTTCGGGACAGGGAACGAGCAGTACTTC. This encodes CASSFGTGNEQYF. The rearrangement links TRBV5-1 to TRBJ2-7; TRBD1 aligns across 9 bases. The germline CDR1 and CDR2 sequences are SGHRS and YFSETQ. With V trimmed by 2 bases and J by 5 bases, 2 bases remained unmatched. The CDR3 runs 13 residues.

As DNA, the CDR3 is TGCGCCAGCAGCTTGAAGGCGGAGGGAAACACCATATATTTT. It yields the protein CASSLKAEGNTIYF. The chain joins TRBV5-1 to TRBJ1-3, with D uncertain. Per germline, CDR1 SGHRS and CDR2 YFSETQ. This CDR3 has 14 residues. V was pared by 1 base and J by 4 bases, with 9 bases between.

J is TRBJ1-2 and V is TRBV29-1, with 8 bases fitting TRBD1. V dropped 0 bases and J dropped 6; count of bases not matched to a gene: 6. The CDR3 is 14 amino acids. Germline values: CDR1 SQVTM, CDR2 ANQGSEA. CDR3 in amino acids: CSVEDGQGANGYTF. In nucleotides, the CDR3 is TGCAGCGTTGAAGACGGTCAGGGGGCGAATGGCTACACCTTC.

The chain couples TRBV6-6 to TRBJ2-7; the D gene is possibly TRBD1 (6 bases). With 6 bases removed from V and 2 bases from J, the gap between germline ends came to 14 bases. The germline V gene has CDR1 MNHNY and CDR2 SVGAGI (reference sequence). The CDR3 contains 14 residues. This chain's CDR3 is CASRRPGDPYEQYF. As DNA, the CDR3 is TGTGCCAGCAGACGACCAGGGGATCCCTACGAGCAGTACTTC.

V usage is TRBV27 and J usage is TRBJ1-6, with D perhaps TRBD1 (6 bases). The CDR3 sequence is 15 residues long. Germline CDR1 and CDR2: MNHEY and SMNVEV (reference sequence). Trimming took 4 bases from V and 11 from J, leaving 18 bases between them. The CDR3 nucleotides read TGTGCCAGCAGTTCTCAACAGGGAGGGGTCGCACCCCTCCACTTT. This translates into CASSSQQGGVAPLHF.

The chain employs TRBV9 and TRBJ2-5; D gene unclear. The J call may be in error: the DNA end matches TRBJ2-7 better. Germline CDR1 is SGDLS and CDR2 is YYNGEE. CDR3 length equals 14 residues. The CDR3 DNA reads as TGTGCCAGCAGCGCACAGACGGACTCCTACGAGCAGTACTTC. Translation gives CASSAQTDSYEQYF.

This clone has a handful of counts. The rearrangement uses TRBV7-9 and TRBJ2-2; D gene unclear. Germline V gene sequence: CDR1 SEHNR, CDR2 FQNEAQ (reference sequence). V dropped 1 base and J dropped 1 base, with 7 bases sitting between them. This CDR3 comprises 15 residues. CDR3 loop: CASSLGTRNTGELFF. DNA for the CDR3: TGTGCCAGCAGCTTAGGAACACGGAACACCGGGGAGCTGTTTTTT.

As for this clone: This sample includes further DNA sequences coding for the same CDR3. CDR3 nucleotides: TGTGCCAGTAGTATAGGGCAGGGGTTGAACACTGAAGCTTTCTTT. Translation: CASSIGQGLNTEAFF. This sequence joins TRBV19 and TRBJ1-1, with D tentatively TRBD1 (6 bases). Germline lookup yields CDR1 LNHDA and CDR2 SQIVND (reference sequence). The CDR3 is 15 residues long. V was trimmed by 1 base and J by 0 bases, leaving 9 bases between them.

This clone is a singleton in its sample. The chain links TRBV7-2 to TRBJ2-6; the D gene is possibly TRBD2 (5 bases). CDR3 length: 19 residues. The germline V gene has CDR1 SGHTA and CDR2 FQGNSA. With 5 bases removed from V and 0 bases from J, the gap between germline ends came to 20 bases. CDR3 in amino acids: CASSRTAQPGSSGANVLTF. The DNA for the CDR3 is TGTGCCAGCAGCCGCACCGCGCAGCCGGGAAGCTCTGGGGCCAACGTCCTGACTTTC. Full variable domain (missing parts from reference TRBV7-2 and TRBJ2-6): GAGVSQSPSNKVTEKGKDVELRCDPISGHTALYWYRQSLGQGLEFLIYFQGNSAPDKSGLPSDRFSAERTGGSVSTLTIQRTQQEDSAVYLCASSRTAQPGSSGANVLTFGAGSRLTVL.

This sequence joins TRBV7-6 and TRBJ2-7; D unresolved. The CDR3 runs 13 residues. Trimming removed 5 bases from V and 3 bases from J, with 11 bases in between. CDR1 SGHVS and CDR2 FNYEAQ come from the germline V gene. CDR3 DNA: TGTGCCAGCAGCCTTTCCCTCTTCTACGAGCAGTACTTC. This codes for CASSLSLFYEQYF.

The chain joins TRBV4-3 to TRBJ2-3, with 10 bases aligning to TRBD2. With 0 bases clipped from V and 2 bases from J, the junction kept 14 bases outside the gene matches. Germline assignment: CDR1 LGHNA and CDR2 YSLEER. The CDR3 has 20 residues. The CDR3 here is CASSQDFSGRAIANTDTQYF. The CDR3 DNA reads TGCGCCAGCAGCCAAGATTTCAGCGGGAGGGCCATCGCCAACACAGATACGCAGTATTTT.

J is TRBJ2-1 and V is TRBV2, with 9 bases identical to TRBD2. Germline lookup yields CDR1 SNHLY and CDR2 FYNNEI. Trimming removed 5 bases from V and 1 base from J; junction bases left unmatched: 3. This CDR3 region has 15 residues. The CDR3, as DNA: TGTGCCAGCAGTCTCAGCGGGGGGTCCTACAATGAGCAGTTCTTC. Its protein is CASSLSGGSYNEQFF.

In its sample, this clone was seen a few times. The gene calls are TRBV5-1 and TRBJ2-3; 8 nucleotides agree with TRBD2. Looked up from germline, CDR1 is SGHRS and CDR2 is YFSETQ. V trimming: 4 bases; J trimming: 4 bases; junction bases outside the gene matches: 8. The CDR3 is 15 amino acids. CDR3 DNA: TGCGCCAGCAGCGCCCAGCGGGAGTCGCCAGATACGCAGTATTTT. Amino acid sequence: CASSAQRESPDTQYF. Combining the CDR3 with reference TRBV5-1 and TRBJ2-3 gives the whole variable domain KAGVTQTPRYLIKTRGQQVTLSCSPISGHRSVSWYQQTPGQGLQFLFEYFSETQRNKGNFPGRFSGRQFSNSRSEMNVSTLELGDSALYLCASSAQRESPDTQYFGPGTRLTVL.